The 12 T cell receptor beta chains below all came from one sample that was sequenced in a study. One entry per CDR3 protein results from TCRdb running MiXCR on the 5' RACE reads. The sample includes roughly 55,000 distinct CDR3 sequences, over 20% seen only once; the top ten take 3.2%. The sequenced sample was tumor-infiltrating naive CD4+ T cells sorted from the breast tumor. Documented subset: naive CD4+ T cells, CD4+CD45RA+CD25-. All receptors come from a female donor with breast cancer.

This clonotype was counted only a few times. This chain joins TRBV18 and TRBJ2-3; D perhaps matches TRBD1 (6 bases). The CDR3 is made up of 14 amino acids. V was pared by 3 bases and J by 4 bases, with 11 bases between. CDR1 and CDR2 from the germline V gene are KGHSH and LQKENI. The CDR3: CASSPYREADTQYF. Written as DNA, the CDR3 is TGTGCCAGCTCACCTTACAGGGAAGCAGATACGCAGTATTTT.

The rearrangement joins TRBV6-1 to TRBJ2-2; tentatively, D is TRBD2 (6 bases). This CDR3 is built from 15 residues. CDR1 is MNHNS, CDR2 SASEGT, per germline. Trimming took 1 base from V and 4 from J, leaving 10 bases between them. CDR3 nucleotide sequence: TGTGCCAGCAGTGAAGTATCCGGGGGCACCGGGGAGCTGTTTTTT. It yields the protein CASSEVSGGTGELFF.

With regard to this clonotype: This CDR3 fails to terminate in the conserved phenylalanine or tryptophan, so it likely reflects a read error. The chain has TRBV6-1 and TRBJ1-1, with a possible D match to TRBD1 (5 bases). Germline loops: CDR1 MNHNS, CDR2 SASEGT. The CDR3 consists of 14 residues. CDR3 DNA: TGTGGGGTTAAAATAGGGGCGCGGAACACTGAAGCTTTCCTT. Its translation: CGVKIGARNTEAFL.

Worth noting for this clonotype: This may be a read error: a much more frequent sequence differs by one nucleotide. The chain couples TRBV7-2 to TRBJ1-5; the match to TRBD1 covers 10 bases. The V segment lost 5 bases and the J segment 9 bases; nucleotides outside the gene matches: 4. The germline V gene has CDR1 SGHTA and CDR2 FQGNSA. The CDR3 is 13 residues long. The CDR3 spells CASSTTGGRPQHF. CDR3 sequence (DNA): TGTGCCAGCAGCACGACAGGGGGCCGGCCCCAGCATTTT.

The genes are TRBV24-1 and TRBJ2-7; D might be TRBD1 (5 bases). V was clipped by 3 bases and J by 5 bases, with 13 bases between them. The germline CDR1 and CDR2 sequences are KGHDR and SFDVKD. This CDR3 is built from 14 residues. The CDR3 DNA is TGTGCCACCAGTGATCCATCGACAGCCCACGAGCAGTACTTC. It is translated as CATSDPSTAHEQYF.

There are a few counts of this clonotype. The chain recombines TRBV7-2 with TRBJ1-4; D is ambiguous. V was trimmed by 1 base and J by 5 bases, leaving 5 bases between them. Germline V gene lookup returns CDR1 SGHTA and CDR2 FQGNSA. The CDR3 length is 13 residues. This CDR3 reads CASSLGANEKLFF. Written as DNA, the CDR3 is TGTGCCAGCAGCTTAGGGGCGAATGAAAAACTGTTTTTT.

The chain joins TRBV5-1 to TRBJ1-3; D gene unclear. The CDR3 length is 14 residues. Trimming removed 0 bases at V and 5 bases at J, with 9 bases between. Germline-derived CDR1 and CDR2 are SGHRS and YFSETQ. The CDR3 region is CASSLEPPRNTIYF. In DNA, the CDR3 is TGCGCCAGCAGCTTGGAACCACCGAGAAACACCATATATTTT.

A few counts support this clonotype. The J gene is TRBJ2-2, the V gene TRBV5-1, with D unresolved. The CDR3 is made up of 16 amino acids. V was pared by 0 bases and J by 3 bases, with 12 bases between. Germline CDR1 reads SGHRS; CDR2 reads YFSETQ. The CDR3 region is CASSLANVGYTGELFF. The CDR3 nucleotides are TGCGCCAGCAGCTTGGCCAATGTGGGGTACACCGGGGAGCTGTTTTTT.

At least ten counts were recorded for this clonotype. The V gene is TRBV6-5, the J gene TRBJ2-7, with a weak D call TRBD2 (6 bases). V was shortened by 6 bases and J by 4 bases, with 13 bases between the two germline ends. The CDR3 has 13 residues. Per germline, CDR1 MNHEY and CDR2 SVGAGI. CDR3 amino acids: CASRDGGRYEQYF. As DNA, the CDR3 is TGTGCCAGCAGAGACGGAGGGAGATACGAGCAGTACTTC.

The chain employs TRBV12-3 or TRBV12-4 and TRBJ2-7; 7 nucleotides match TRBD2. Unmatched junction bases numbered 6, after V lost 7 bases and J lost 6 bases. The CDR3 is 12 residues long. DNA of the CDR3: TGTGCCAGCACCACTAGCGTAGGCGAGCAGTACTTC. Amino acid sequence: CASTTSVGEQYF.

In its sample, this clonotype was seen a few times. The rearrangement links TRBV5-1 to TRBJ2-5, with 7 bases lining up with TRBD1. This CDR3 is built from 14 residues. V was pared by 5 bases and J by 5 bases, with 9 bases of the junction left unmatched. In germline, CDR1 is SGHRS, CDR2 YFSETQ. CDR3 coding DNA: TGCGCCAGCAGTCGAACGACAGGGCGTGAGACCCAGTACTTC. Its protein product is CASSRTTGRETQYF.

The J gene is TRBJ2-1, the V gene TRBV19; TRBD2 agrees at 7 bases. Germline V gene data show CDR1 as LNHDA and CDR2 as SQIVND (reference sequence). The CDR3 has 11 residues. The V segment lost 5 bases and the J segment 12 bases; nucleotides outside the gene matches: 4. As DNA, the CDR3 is TGTGCCAGTAGTTTGGGGACTACGCAGTTCTTC. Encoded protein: CASSLGTTQFF.